One and the same sample provided the 32 T cell receptor beta chains below, sequenced in a study of blood T cells in healthy people across ages. A second roughly 6 to 12 cycle PCR used barcoded and J-beta primers. In TCRdb, the 5' RACE reads were re-called with MiXCR into one record per CDR3 protein. Of hundreds of thousands of distinct CDR3 sequences listed, around three fifths are singletons. The sample consisted of blood. Receptors originate from a man aged 35-49 years in good health.

The V call is TRBV5-1, the J call TRBJ2-3; possibly TRBD1 or TRBD2 for D (5 bases each). V dropped 6 bases and J dropped 1 base, with 12 bases sitting between them. CDR1 is SGHRS, CDR2 YFSETQ, per germline. The CDR3 length is 14 residues. CDR3 region: CASIEGTGTDTQYF. For the CDR3, the DNA is TGCGCCAGCATTGAGGGGACCGGCACAGATACGCAGTATTTT.

This chain links TRBV28 with TRBJ2-1, with 12 bases that match TRBD1. V was clipped by 3 bases and J by 6 bases; unmatched bases: 9. Per the germline V gene, CDR1 is MDHEN and CDR2 is SYDVKM. There are 17 residues in the CDR3. In DNA, the CDR3 is TGTGCCAGCAGTTTGTTCGACGGGACAGGGGGCCTCAATGAGCAGTTCTTC. This gives the protein CASSLFDGTGGLNEQFF.

The chain links TRBV20-1 to TRBJ2-7, with a tentative D call TRBD2 (6 bases). Gene TRBJ2-5 matches the end of the DNA better, so the J call may be wrong. From germline, CDR1 is DFQATT and CDR2 SNEGSKA (reference sequence). The CDR3 runs 13 residues. CDR3 residues: CSASQSLAETQYF. The CDR3 DNA reads TGCAGTGCTAGCCAGAGTCTAGCGGAGACCCAGTACTTC.

This clonotype was seen a few times. The V and J genes are TRBV6-2 or TRBV6-3 and TRBJ2-5; TRBD1 or TRBD2 may be the D gene (5 bases each). CDR3 length equals 14 residues. Trimming stripped 6 bases from V and 11 bases from J, with 22 bases between. Germline V gene sequence: CDR1 MNHEY, CDR2 SVGEGT. The CDR3 DNA follows: TGTGCCAGCAGCCAGTCCAGGGACCTGGGGGAGCAGTACTTC. This sequence encodes CASSQSRDLGEQYF.

The V and J genes are TRBV2 and TRBJ2-1, with TRBD2 matching over 11 bases. Germline values: CDR1 SNHLY, CDR2 FYNNEI. The CDR3 is 15 amino acids. V dropped 5 bases and J dropped 5; count of bases not matched to a gene: 5. The CDR3 region is CASSPTSGTHNEQFF. DNA of the CDR3: TGTGCCAGCAGTCCGACTAGCGGGACACACAATGAGCAGTTCTTC.

The chain uses TRBV7-3 and TRBJ2-2; D unresolved. Trimming removed 5 bases at V and 0 bases at J, with 10 bases between. The CDR3 runs 15 residues. CDR1 and CDR2 from the germline V gene are SGHTA and FQGTGA. The CDR3 loop is CASSPPGTNTGELFF. The CDR3 region has the DNA TGTGCCAGCAGCCCCCCCGGCACGAACACCGGGGAGCTGTTTTTT.

The chain couples TRBV9 to TRBJ2-3; a possible D gene is TRBD2 (7 bases). V was clipped by 4 bases and J by 4 bases, with 25 bases between them. The V gene's germline CDR1 is SGDLS and CDR2 YYNGEE. CDR3 length equals 18 residues. As DNA, the CDR3 is TGTGCCAGCAGCCTGGCTGAAGTGCGTGGGGGGGCGTCAGATACGCAGTATTTT. As protein: CASSLAEVRGGASDTQYF.

This sequence joins TRBV7-9 and TRBJ2-1; D may match TRBD1 or TRBD2 (5 bases each). CDR3 size: 19 residues. Trimming left V 5 bases short and J 3 bases short, with 26 bases between. The germline V gene has CDR1 SEHNR and CDR2 FQNEAQ (reference sequence). The CDR3 DNA sequence: TGTGCCAGCAGCGCGCCTTTCCCCGATGCGAGGGGCGACTACAATGAGCAGTTCTTC. It codes for CASSAPFPDARGDYNEQFF.

Turning to this clonotype: Sequence at one end of the junction differs from germline and may be a read error. The V and J genes are TRBV4-2 and TRBJ2-7, with 8 bases lining up with TRBD1. CDR3 size: 19 residues. CDR1 and CDR2 from the germline V gene are LGHNA and YNFKEQ. CDR3 sequence reads: CASSRVGDRLDRGAYEQYF. In DNA, the CDR3 is TGTGCCAGCAGCCGAGTGGGGGACAGGCTCGACAGAGGGGCCTACGAGCAGTACTTT.

This clonotype was recorded only once. The rearrangement links TRBV4-1 to TRBJ2-6, with D tentatively TRBD1 (6 bases). The CDR3 runs to 18 residues. The V and J ends lost 3 bases and 2 bases respectively, with 17 bases between them. From germline, CDR1 is MGHRA and CDR2 YSYEKL. CDR3 in amino acids: CASSHPTGEHAGANVLTF. CDR3 nucleotides: TGCGCCAGCAGCCACCCGACAGGCGAACATGCTGGGGCCAACGTCCTGACTTTC.

The chain combines TRBV13 with TRBJ1-2, with TRBD1 identical over 8 bases. The germline gives CDR1 PRHDT, CDR2 FYEKMQ (reference sequence). V shed 7 bases and J 4 bases; nucleotides not matched to a gene: 38. This CDR3 has 24 amino acids. In DNA, the CDR3 is TGTGCCAGCACCATGAAAATTTTAGGACAGGGTTCGGGGCAATCAGAGAATGAAGGCTATGGCTACACCTTC. This codes for CASTMKILGQGSGQSENEGYGYTF.

This clonotype was counted between two and nine times. The gene calls are TRBV28 and TRBJ2-6; D gene ambiguous. CDR3 size: 14 residues. Germline V lookup: CDR1 MDHEN, CDR2 SYDVKM. V was clipped by 5 bases and J by 6 bases, with 11 bases between them. The CDR3 region is CASSTVREANVLTF. The CDR3 DNA sequence: TGTGCCAGCAGTACCGTCAGAGAGGCCAACGTCCTGACTTTC.

Ten or more counts support this clonotype. The gene calls are TRBV7-2 and TRBJ2-3, with TRBD2 matching over 11 bases. This CDR3 contains 19 residues. The V gene's germline CDR1 is SGHTA and CDR2 FQGNSA. The junction had 12 bases not matched to a gene; V was cut back by 4 bases and J by 0 bases. The CDR3 DNA is TGTGCCAGCAGCTCCTCACTAGCGGGGGTGATTGTCAGCACAGATACGCAGTATTTT. This gives the protein CASSSSLAGVIVSTDTQYF.

The chain links TRBV28 to TRBJ2-3, with D perhaps assigned TRBD1 or TRBD2 (7 bases each). Germline-derived CDR1 and CDR2 are MDHEN and SYDVKM. Trimming took 7 bases from V and 2 from J, leaving 16 bases between them. The CDR3 sequence is 15 residues long. CDR3 nucleotides: TGTGCCAGCAAGCGGGACAGAAGTTTCACAGATACGCAGTATTTT. The encoded protein is CASKRDRSFTDTQYF. Drawing the rest from reference TRBV28 and TRBJ2-3, the complete variable domain is DVKVTQSSRYLVKRTGEKVFLECVQDMDHENMFWYRQDPGLGLRLIYFSYDVKMKEKGDIPEGYSVSREKKERFSLILESASTNQTSMYLCASKRDRSFTDTQYFGPGTRLTVL.

The V call is TRBV6-5, the J call TRBJ2-7; 13 bases line up with TRBD2. The J segment lost 5 bases and the V segment lost 0 bases, leaving 7 bases of the junction unmatched. This CDR3 has 17 amino acids. The V gene's germline CDR1 is MNHEY and CDR2 SVGAGI. The CDR3 sequence: CASSYSIGLAGVHEQYF. The CDR3 DNA reads as TGTGCCAGCAGTTACTCGATCGGACTAGCGGGAGTCCACGAGCAGTACTTC.

This clonotype was detected a few times. The J gene is TRBJ2-3, the V gene TRBV28, with D maybe TRBD2 (6 bases). CDR3 size: 16 residues. Trimming took off 2 bases at V and 6 bases at J, with 18 bases between the two ends. Germline CDR1 and CDR2: MDHEN and SYDVKM. CDR3 protein: CASSLTGGGVLDTQYF. The CDR3 coding sequence is TGTGCCAGCAGTTTAACCGGGGGTGGGGTTCTGGATACGCAGTATTTT.

This clonotype was seen once. The chain is built from TRBV7-3 and TRBJ1-2; D call uncertain. The CDR3 extends over 15 amino acids. Germline V gene data show CDR1 as SGHTA and CDR2 as FQGTGA. The germline V and J ends were trimmed by 1 base and 2 bases, with 11 bases remaining between them. The CDR3 nucleotides read TGTGCCAGCAGCTTAAAAACAGCAGGAAACTATGGCTACACCTTC. The encoded protein is CASSLKTAGNYGYTF.

The CDR3 protein is CAISEGTGGLEQFF. CDR3 DNA: TGTGCCATCAGTGAAGGGACAGGGGGACTTGAGCAGTTCTTC. This rearrangement joins TRBV10-3 to TRBJ2-1; 11 bases fit TRBD1. The CDR3 runs to 14 residues. Germline V gene sequence: CDR1 ENHRY, CDR2 SYGVKD. Germline trimming cut 3 bases from V and 9 bases from J; bases unmatched to any gene: 4.

The chain has TRBV20-1 and TRBJ1-4, with a tentative D call TRBD1 (5 bases). V dropped 2 bases and J dropped 2 bases, with 6 bases sitting between them. The CDR3 runs to 13 residues. The germline V gene has CDR1 DFQATT and CDR2 SNEGSKA (reference sequence). For the CDR3, the DNA is TGCAGTGCTAGAAGGGGCACTAATGAAAAACTGTTTTTT. Amino acids: CSARRGTNEKLFF.

The rearrangement uses TRBV7-2 and TRBJ2-1, with 7 positions matching TRBD2. CDR3 length: 12 amino acids. CDR1 and CDR2 (germline): SGHTA, FQGNSA. The ends lost 8 bases at V and 10 bases at J; junction bases unmatched: 8. As DNA, the CDR3 is TGTGCCAGCTCATATCACGGGGGGGAGCAGTTCTTC. As protein: CASSYHGGEQFF. Combining the CDR3 with reference TRBV7-2 and TRBJ2-1 gives the whole variable domain GAGVSQSPSNKVTEKGKDVELRCDPISGHTALYWYRQSLGQGLEFLIYFQGNSAPDKSGLPSDRFSAERTGGSVSTLTIQRTQQEDSAVYLCASSYHGGEQFFGPGTRLTVL.

The rearrangement links TRBV6-5 to TRBJ1-5; D is uncertain. The V end was cut by 6 bases, the J end by 2 bases, with 11 bases between. The germline V gene encodes CDR1 MNHEY and CDR2 SVGAGI. The CDR3 consists of 14 residues. The CDR3 sequence: CASRRVMGNQPQHF. DNA of the CDR3: TGTGCCAGCAGGCGCGTCATGGGCAATCAGCCCCAGCATTTT.

V is TRBV7-2 and J is TRBJ1-6; no clear D. V was clipped by 4 bases and J by 7 bases, with 14 bases between them. CDR1 is SGHTA and CDR2 is FQGNSA in the germline V gene. CDR3 length: 15 residues. Written as DNA, the CDR3 is TGTGCCAGCAGCTCCCAGTCAGGACTAAATTCACCCCTCCACTTT. Its translation is CASSSQSGLNSPLHF.

The chain uses TRBV5-1 and TRBJ1-1; D uncertain. Germline CDR1 and CDR2: SGHRS and YFSETQ. CDR3 length: 13 residues. V was trimmed by 3 bases and J by 3 bases, leaving 9 bases between them. The CDR3 DNA is TGCGCCAGCAGCTCGAGTGGAGACACTGAAGCTTTCTTT. It codes for CASSSSGDTEAFF.

Remarks on this clonotype: Relative to the germline gene, one junction end is altered; a read error may explain this. The gene calls are TRBV6-2 or TRBV6-3 and TRBJ1-2, with unresolved D. Per germline, CDR1 MNHEY and CDR2 SVGEGT. The CDR3 loop spans 13 amino acids. The CDR3 DNA is TGTGCCAGCAGTGACTCGGCCGGGAATGGCTACACCTTC. Translation gives CASSDSAGNGYTF.

This chain links TRBV20-1 with TRBJ1-5, with a weak D call TRBD1 (5 bases). CDR1 is DFQATT, CDR2 SNEGSKA, per germline (reference sequence). The CDR3 sequence is 15 residues long. The V end was cut by 3 bases, the J end by 7 bases, with 19 bases between. DNA for the CDR3: TGCAGTGCTAGCTCAGGGCAGGGTGTTTTACAGCCCCAGCATTTT. It codes for CSASSGQGVLQPQHF.

The chain couples TRBV6-1 to TRBJ2-1, with D possibly being TRBD2 (7 bases). The V end was cut by 4 bases, the J end by 8 bases, with 12 bases between. This CDR3 has 13 amino acids. Germline V gives CDR1 MNHNS, CDR2 SASEGT. DNA for the CDR3: TGTGCCAGCAGTGTCCGCGGGGGCGATGAGCAGTTCTTC. Protein: CASSVRGGDEQFF.

About this clonotype itself: At one boundary the junction diverges from the germline segment, which might be a read error. V usage is TRBV20-1 and J usage is TRBJ2-3, with 13 bases lining up with TRBD2. The germline V gene encodes CDR1 DFQATT and CDR2 SNEGSKA (reference sequence). CDR3 length: 16 amino acids. For the CDR3, the DNA is TGCAGTGCTAGAGTACCCCGTACTAGCGGGAGGGATACGCGGTATTTT. This translates into CSARVPRTSGRDTRYF.

The V gene is TRBV14, the J gene TRBJ1-2, with unresolved D. Trimming cost V 0 bases and J 6 bases, with 8 bases left between them. The CDR3 extends over 13 amino acids. Germline V gene data show CDR1 as SGHDN and CDR2 as FVKESK. The CDR3 region has the DNA TGTGCCAGCAGCCAAGATCTCCCGGATGGCTACACCTTC. Protein product: CASSQDLPDGYTF.

The chain couples TRBV7-3 to TRBJ2-3, with D perhaps matching TRBD2 (5 bases). This CDR3 region has 15 residues. The germline V and J ends were trimmed by 4 bases and 4 bases, with 15 bases remaining between them. The germline V gene has CDR1 SGHTA and CDR2 FQGTGA. Here the CDR3 DNA reads TGTGCCAGCAGCTACACGGGATCCCGAGCAGATACGCAGTATTTT. Amino acid sequence: CASSYTGSRADTQYF. Full variable domain (remainder filled in from reference TRBV7-3 and TRBJ2-3): GAGVSQTPSNKVTEKGKYVELRCDPISGHTALYWYRQSLGQGPEFLIYFQGTGAADDSGLPNDRFFAVRPEGSVSTLKIQRTERGDSAVYLCASSYTGSRADTQYFGPGTRLTVL.

This clonotype was found a few times. V usage is TRBV27 and J usage is TRBJ2-5, with 14 nucleotides matching TRBD2. Germline CDR1 reads MNHEY; CDR2 reads SMNVEV (reference sequence). The CDR3 sequence is 15 residues long. Trimming removed 3 bases from V and 13 bases from J; junction bases left unmatched: 10. The CDR3 is CASSLRGTSGRNLYF. CDR3 in DNA: TGTGCCAGCAGTTTGCGCGGGACTAGCGGGAGAAACCTGTACTTC.

As to this clonotype: The junction and the germline gene differ at one end; a read error may be behind it. The chain has TRBV10-3 and TRBJ2-5, with TRBD2 matching 9 bases. The CDR3 runs to 14 residues. The germline gives CDR1 ENHRY, CDR2 SYGVKD. As DNA, the CDR3 is TGTGCCATCGGTGACCCGCGGCGGGAGGGGACGAAGTACTTC. This codes for CAIGDPRREGTKYF.

This rearrangement joins TRBV28 to TRBJ2-7, with D possibly called TRBD1 or TRBD2 (5 bases each). The germline V and J ends were trimmed by 6 bases and 6 bases, with 18 bases remaining between them. CDR3 size: 14 residues. Germline CDR1 is MDHEN and CDR2 is SYDVKM. The chain's CDR3 is CASSPFWGSGEQYF. CDR3 nucleotides: TGTGCCAGCAGCCCCTTCTGGGGGTCGGGCGAGCAGTACTTC.